This T cell receptor beta chain was found in a study of CD8+CD57+ T cells in acquired aplastic anemia. Study information: Average DNA yield from sorted CD4+ and CD8+ cells was around 3 ug.

Only patients with CD8+CD57+ cell expansion on flow cytometry were chosen for sequencing. With no exception, the patients had severe acquired aplastic anemia. Sampling of blood occurred while the patients had still received no therapy. This clonotype was detected ten times or more. Template material for TCR beta VDJ and CDR3 profiling consisted of genomic DNA. TCRdb called the reads again in MiXCR, with one record for every CDR3 protein. In the table there are roughly 200,000 distinct CDR3 sequences, roughly three fifths of which are singletons. CDR1 is DFQATT and CDR2 is SNEGSKA in the germline V gene (reference sequence). Trimming removed 4 bases from V and 7 bases from J, with 26 bases in between. The length of the CDR3 is 16 residues.

The receptor comes from a human donor with aplastic anemia. The chain is built from TRBV20-1 and TRBJ2-7, with D maybe TRBD2 (6 bases). The sequencing sample was made of sorted CD4+, CD8+, or CD8+CD57+ T cells (not recorded which) from PBMCs. Here the CDR3 reads CSAIGLASTLSREQYF. As DNA, the CDR3 is TGCAGTGCTATCGGTCTAGCGAGTACCCTATCGAGGGAGCAGTACTTC.